This T cell receptor beta chain was documented in a study of OX40 agonist ivuxolimab in advanced cancers. Looking at the study overall: An anti-OX40 (CD134) antibody with agonistic activity, ivuxolimab, was administered to patients. In this trial design, patients received ivuxolimab intravenously at 0.01 to 10 mg/kg every 2 weeks. From roughly 23 to 90 years was the age range, with a mean of approximately 58 years, and approximately 84% were male.

Libraries were prepared by immunoSEQ multiplex PCR; TCRdb keeps only in-frame clonotypes and omits some of them. Of just over 50,000 clones in the sample, roughly 80% were seen once. The CDR3 length is 15 residues. Germline assignment: CDR1 SGHNT and CDR2 YYREEE (reference sequence). V lost 4 bases to trimming and J lost 7 bases, with 18 bases between them. This TCR was sampled from an adult with an advanced solid tumor such as melanoma, head and neck, liver or kidney cancer. The input for sequencing was CD4+ or CD8+ T cells sorted from blood, taken in a trial of the OX40 agonist ivuxolimab. The chain uses TRBV5-4 and TRBJ2-1; D remains unclear. CDR3 sequence (DNA): TGTGCCAGCAGCCCAGGAGTACTTCCAAGTAATGAGCAGTTCTTC. Its translation is CASSPGVLPSNEQFF.